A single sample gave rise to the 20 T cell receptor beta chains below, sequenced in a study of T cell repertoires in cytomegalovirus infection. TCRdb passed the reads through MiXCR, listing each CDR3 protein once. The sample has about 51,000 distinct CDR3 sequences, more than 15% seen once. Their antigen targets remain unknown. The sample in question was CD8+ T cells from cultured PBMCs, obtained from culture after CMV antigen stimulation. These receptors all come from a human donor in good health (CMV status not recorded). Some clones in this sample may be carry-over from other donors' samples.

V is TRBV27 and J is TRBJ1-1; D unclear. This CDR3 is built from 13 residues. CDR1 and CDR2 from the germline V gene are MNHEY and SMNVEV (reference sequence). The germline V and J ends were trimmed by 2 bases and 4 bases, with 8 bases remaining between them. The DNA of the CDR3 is TGTGCCAGCAGTTTACACCGGCCCACTGAAGCTTTCTTT. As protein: CASSLHRPTEAFF.

The DNA for the CDR3 is TGTGCCAGCAGCTTAAACCCAGAAAACTATGGCTACACCTTC. This translates into CASSLNPENYGYTF. The rearrangement joins TRBV7-6 to TRBJ1-2; D is uncertain. The CDR3 is 14 amino acids. The V end was cut by 2 bases, the J end by 2 bases, with 9 bases between. The germline gives CDR1 SGHVS, CDR2 FNYEAQ.

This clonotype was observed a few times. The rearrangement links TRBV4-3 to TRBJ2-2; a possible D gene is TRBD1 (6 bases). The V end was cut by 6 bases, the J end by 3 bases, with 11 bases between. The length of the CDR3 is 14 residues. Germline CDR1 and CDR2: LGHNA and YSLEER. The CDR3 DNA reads TGCGCCAGCAGAGCAGGGGTCGACACCGGGGAGCTGTTTTTT. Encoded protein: CASRAGVDTGELFF.

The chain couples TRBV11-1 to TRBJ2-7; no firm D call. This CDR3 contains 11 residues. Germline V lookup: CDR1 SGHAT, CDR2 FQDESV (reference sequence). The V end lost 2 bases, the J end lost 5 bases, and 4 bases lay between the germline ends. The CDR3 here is CASSLRDEQYF. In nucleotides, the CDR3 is TGTGCCAGCAGCTTAAGGGACGAGCAGTACTTC.

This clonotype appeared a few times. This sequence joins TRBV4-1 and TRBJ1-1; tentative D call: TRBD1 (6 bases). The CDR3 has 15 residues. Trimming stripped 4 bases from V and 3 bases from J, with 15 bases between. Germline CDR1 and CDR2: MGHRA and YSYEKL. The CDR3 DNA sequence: TGCGCCAGCAGCCTTAAGCCGGACAGCTACACTGAAGCTTTCTTT. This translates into CASSLKPDSYTEAFF.

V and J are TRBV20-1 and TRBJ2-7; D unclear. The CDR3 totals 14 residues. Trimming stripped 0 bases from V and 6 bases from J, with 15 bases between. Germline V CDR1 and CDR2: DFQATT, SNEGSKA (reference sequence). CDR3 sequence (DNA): TGCAGTGCTAGAGACTACCTCTCGGCGAGCGAGCAGTACTTC. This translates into CSARDYLSASEQYF.

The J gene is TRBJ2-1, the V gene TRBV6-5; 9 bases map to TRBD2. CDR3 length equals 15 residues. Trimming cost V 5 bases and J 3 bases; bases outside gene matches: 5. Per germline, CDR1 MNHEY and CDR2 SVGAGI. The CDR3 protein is CASSPRLAVYNEQFF. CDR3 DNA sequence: TGTGCCAGCAGTCCCCGACTAGCGGTCTACAATGAGCAGTTCTTC.

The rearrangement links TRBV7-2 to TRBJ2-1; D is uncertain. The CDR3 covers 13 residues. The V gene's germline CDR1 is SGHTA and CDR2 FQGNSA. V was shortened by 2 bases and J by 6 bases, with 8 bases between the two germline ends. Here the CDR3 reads CASSLFFGNEQFF. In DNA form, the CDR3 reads TGTGCCAGCAGCTTATTTTTCGGCAATGAGCAGTTCTTC.

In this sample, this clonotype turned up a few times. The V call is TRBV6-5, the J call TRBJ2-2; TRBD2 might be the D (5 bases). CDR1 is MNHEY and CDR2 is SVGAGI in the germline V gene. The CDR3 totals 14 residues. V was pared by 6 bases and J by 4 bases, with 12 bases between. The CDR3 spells CASSHKGVTGELFF. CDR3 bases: TGTGCCAGCAGCCACAAGGGAGTCACCGGGGAGCTGTTTTTT.

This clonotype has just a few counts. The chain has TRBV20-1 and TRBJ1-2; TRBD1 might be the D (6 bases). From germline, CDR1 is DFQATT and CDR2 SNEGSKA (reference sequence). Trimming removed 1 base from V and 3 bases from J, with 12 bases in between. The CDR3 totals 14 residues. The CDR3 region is CSARVQGEHYGYTF. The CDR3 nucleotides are TGCAGTGCTAGAGTACAGGGTGAACACTATGGCTACACCTTC.

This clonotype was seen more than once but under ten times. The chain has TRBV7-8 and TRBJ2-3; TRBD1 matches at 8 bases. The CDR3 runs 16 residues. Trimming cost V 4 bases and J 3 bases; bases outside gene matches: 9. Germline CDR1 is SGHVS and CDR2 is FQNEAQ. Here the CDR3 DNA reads TGTGCCAGCAGCTCCAGCAGCAGGGGGCAGACAGATACGCAGTATTTT. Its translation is CASSSSSRGQTDTQYF. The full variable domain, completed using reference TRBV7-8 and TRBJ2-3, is GAGVSQSPRYKVAKRGQDVALRCDPISGHVSLFWYQQALGQGPEFLTYFQNEAQLDKSGLPSDRFFAERPEGSVSTLKIQRTQQEDSAVYLCASSSSSRGQTDTQYFGPGTRLTVL.

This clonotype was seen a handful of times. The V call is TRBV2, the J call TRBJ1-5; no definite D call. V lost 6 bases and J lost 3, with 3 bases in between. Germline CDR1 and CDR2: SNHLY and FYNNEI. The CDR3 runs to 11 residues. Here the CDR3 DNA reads TGTGCCAGCAGATACAATCAGCCCCAGCATTTT. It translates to CASRYNQPQHF. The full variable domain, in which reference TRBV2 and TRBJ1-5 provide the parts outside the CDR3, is EPEVTQTPSHQVTQMGQEVILRCVPISNHLYFYWYRQILGQKVEFLVSFYNNEISEKSEIFDDQFSVERPDGSNFTLKIRSTKLEDSAMYFCASRYNQPQHFGDGTRLSIL.

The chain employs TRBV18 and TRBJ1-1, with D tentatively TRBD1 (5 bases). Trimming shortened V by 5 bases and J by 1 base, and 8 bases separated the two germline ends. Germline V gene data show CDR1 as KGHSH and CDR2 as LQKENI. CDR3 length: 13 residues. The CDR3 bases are TGTGCCAGCTCATCGGGGGGGAACACTGAAGCTTTCTTT. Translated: CASSSGGNTEAFF. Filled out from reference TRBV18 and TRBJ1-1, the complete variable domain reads NAGVMQNPRHLVRRRGQEARLRCSPMKGHSHVYWYRQLPEEGLKFMVYLQKENIIDESGMPKERFSAEFPKEGPSILRIQQVVRGDSAAYFCASSSGGNTEAFFGQGTRLTVV.

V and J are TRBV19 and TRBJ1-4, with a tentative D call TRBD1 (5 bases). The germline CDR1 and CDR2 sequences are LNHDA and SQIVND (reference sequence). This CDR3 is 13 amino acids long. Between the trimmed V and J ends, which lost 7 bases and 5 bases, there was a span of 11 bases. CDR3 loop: CASTWDGNEKLFF. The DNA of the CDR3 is TGTGCCAGTACTTGGGACGGGAATGAAAAACTGTTTTTT.

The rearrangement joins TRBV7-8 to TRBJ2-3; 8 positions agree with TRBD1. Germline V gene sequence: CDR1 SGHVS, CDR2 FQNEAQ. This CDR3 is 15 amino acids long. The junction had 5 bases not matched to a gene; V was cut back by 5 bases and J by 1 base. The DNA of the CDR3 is TGTGCCAGCAGCAAACCGGGACAGGGCACAGATACGCAGTATTTT. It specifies CASSKPGQGTDTQYF.

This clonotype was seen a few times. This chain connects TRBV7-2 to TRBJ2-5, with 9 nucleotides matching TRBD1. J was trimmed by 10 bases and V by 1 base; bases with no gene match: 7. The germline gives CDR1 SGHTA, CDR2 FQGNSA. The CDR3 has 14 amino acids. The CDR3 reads CASSLVGTGSDQYF. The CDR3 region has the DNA TGTGCCAGCAGCTTAGTTGGGACAGGGTCTGACCAGTACTTC.

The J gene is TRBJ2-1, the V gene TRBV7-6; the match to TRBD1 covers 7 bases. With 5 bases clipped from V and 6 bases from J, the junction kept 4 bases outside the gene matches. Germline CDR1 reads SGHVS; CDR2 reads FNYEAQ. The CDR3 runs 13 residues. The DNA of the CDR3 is TGTGCCAGCAGCGTAGACAGGGTCAATGAGCAGTTCTTC. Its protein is CASSVDRVNEQFF. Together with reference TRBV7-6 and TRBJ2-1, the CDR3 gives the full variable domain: GAGVSQSPRYKVTKRGQDVALRCDPISGHVSLYWYRQALGQGPEFLTYFNYEAQQDKSGLPNDRFSAERPEGSISTLTIQRTEQRDSAMYRCASSVDRVNEQFFGPGTRLTVL.

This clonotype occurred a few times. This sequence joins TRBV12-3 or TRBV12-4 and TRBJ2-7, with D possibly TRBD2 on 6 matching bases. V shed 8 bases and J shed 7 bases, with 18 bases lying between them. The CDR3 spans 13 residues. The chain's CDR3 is CASRAPGLGEQYF. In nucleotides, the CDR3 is TGTGCCAGCCGCGCCCCGGGACTTGGGGAGCAGTACTTC.

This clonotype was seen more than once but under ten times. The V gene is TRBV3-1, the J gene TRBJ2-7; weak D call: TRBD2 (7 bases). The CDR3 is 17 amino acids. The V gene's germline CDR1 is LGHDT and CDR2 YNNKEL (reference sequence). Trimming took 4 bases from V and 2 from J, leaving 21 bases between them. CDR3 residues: CASSPELPGGDTYEQYF. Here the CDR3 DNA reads TGTGCCAGCAGCCCCGAACTCCCGGGGGGCGACACCTACGAGCAGTACTTC.

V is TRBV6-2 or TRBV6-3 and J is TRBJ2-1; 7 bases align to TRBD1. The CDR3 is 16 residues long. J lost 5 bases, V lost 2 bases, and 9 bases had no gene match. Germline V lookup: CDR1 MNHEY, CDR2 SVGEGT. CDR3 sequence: CASSYRKGGAHNEQFF. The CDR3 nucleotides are TGTGCCAGCAGTTACAGGAAAGGGGGCGCCCACAATGAGCAGTTCTTC.